This record concerns one T cell receptor (beta chain) sequence. Its antigen is not known. The record originates from a study of neurological immune-mediated disorders. The CDR3 consists of 11 residues. V lost 1 base, J lost 10 bases, and 7 bases lay in between. Time point denoted: longitudinal time-point 1 (baseline). The unsorted libraries were made from 2 million PBMCs kept at -80 C. Whole-study findings and limits: The expanded clones of different subjects shared no CDR3 amino acid sequences (suggesting private repertoires in all groups). It was HTLV-1-associated myelopathy that showed the most TCR clonal expansion, while multiple sclerosis showed the least, falling below healthy controls.

The making of cDNA relied on 5'RACE with 10-nucleotide random UMIs. One entry per CDR3 protein results from TCRdb running MiXCR on the 5' RACE reads. The sample includes tens of thousands of distinct CDR3 sequences, about an eighth of them seen just once. The sequenced sample consisted of PBMCs. This receptor was taken from a female donor with HTLV-1-associated myelopathy (HAM/TSP). J is TRBJ1-1 and V is TRBV12-3 or TRBV12-4, with a tentative D call TRBD1 (6 bases). The CDR3: CASSLGGGAFF. In DNA form, the CDR3 reads TGTGCCAGCAGTTTAGGAGGGGGAGCTTTCTTT.